These 32 T cell receptor beta chains share one sample of origin, sequenced in a study of blood T cell repertoires in COVID-19 (dated by TCRdb to about 2020). The protocol used for the library was the immunoSEQ multiplex PCR assay. In TCRdb, the immuneACCESS table is reduced to in-frame sequences with V and J assigned. These tables do not hold every clone; where another copy was compared, an unresolved V gene accounts for under half, and the others remain unexplained. The sample has 200,000 to 250,000 clones on record, about 86% of them singletons. 2% to 2.5% of the sample is taken by the ten largest. Material: peripheral blood. All receptors come from a woman in her sixties or seventies with acute or convalescent COVID-19.

The rearrangement joins TRBV5-8 to TRBJ2-7; no clear D. CDR1 and CDR2 (germline): SGHTS, YDEGEE. V was cut by 2 bases and J by 2 bases, with 5 bases left in between. The CDR3 extends over 12 amino acids. DNA for the CDR3: TGTGCCAGCAGCTTTCGTCCCTACGAGCAGTACTTC. Its translation: CASSFRPYEQYF.

The J gene is TRBJ1-1, the V gene TRBV29-1; D gene ambiguous. Trimming removed 2 bases from V and 2 bases from J, with 9 bases in between. The CDR3 totals 13 residues. Germline CDR1 SQVTM, CDR2 ANQGSEA. The CDR3 nucleotides read TGCAGCGTTGAATTGGGCAGTAACACTGAAGCTTTCTTT. Protein: CSVELGSNTEAFF.

The gene calls are TRBV5-1 and TRBJ2-5, with D possibly matching TRBD1 (6 bases). Germline CDR1 and CDR2: SGHRS and YFSETQ. The CDR3 sequence is 14 residues long. V shed 3 bases and J shed 4 bases, with 13 bases lying between them. The CDR3 loop reads CASSSTGFSETQYF. The CDR3 DNA reads as TGCGCCAGCAGCTCCACAGGGTTCTCAGAGACCCAGTACTTC.

V and J are TRBV19 and TRBJ1-2; 8 nucleotides match TRBD1. V lost 1 base, J lost 8 bases, and 3 bases stayed unmatched. The CDR3 sequence is 13 residues long. The germline V gene has CDR1 LNHDA and CDR2 SQIVND (reference sequence). CDR3 amino acids: CASSIVRGHGYTF. As DNA, the CDR3 is TGTGCCAGTAGTATAGTCAGGGGGCACGGCTACACCTTC.

In DNA form, the CDR3 reads TGTGCCAGTTCATCCGGGTCTCTTAGCAATCAGCCCCAGCATTTT. Residues: CASSSGSLSNQPQHF. This chain joins TRBV19 and TRBJ1-5; D unresolved. Trimming removed 8 bases at V and 0 bases at J, with 14 bases between. Looked up from germline, CDR1 is LNHDA and CDR2 is SQIVND (reference sequence). The CDR3 loop spans 15 amino acids.

The J gene is TRBJ2-7, the V gene TRBV5-1; 8 bases line up with TRBD1. J was trimmed by 1 base and V by 0 bases; bases with no gene match: 6. There are 16 residues in the CDR3. Looked up from germline, CDR1 is SGHRS and CDR2 is YFSETQ. The chain's CDR3 is CASSLALTGASYEQYF. The CDR3 DNA sequence: TGCGCCAGCAGCTTGGCCCTGACAGGGGCGTCCTACGAGCAGTACTTC.

This chain connects TRBV10-3 to TRBJ1-1; a weak D match, TRBD1 (5 bases). Germline V gene sequence: CDR1 ENHRY, CDR2 SYGVKD. This CDR3 comprises 12 residues. Trimming left V 6 bases short and J 10 bases short, with 15 bases between. CDR3 loop: CAISTGLGPAFF. The DNA of the CDR3 is TGTGCCATCAGCACCGGCTTGGGGCCAGCTTTCTTT.

The chain joins TRBV7-2 to TRBJ2-7; D unclear. With 3 bases removed from V and 3 bases from J, the gap between germline ends came to 15 bases. Germline CDR1 is SGHTA and CDR2 is FQGNSA. The length of the CDR3 is 15 residues. The CDR3 here is CASSFSAVLNYEQYF. Written as DNA, the CDR3 is TGTGCCAGCAGCTTTTCTGCGGTTTTAAACTACGAGCAGTACTTC.

Worth noting for this clone: Other DNA sequences in the same sample also yield this CDR3. This chain uses TRBV10-3 with TRBJ2-2; TRBD1 might be the D (6 bases). Germline V lookup: CDR1 ENHRY, CDR2 SYGVKD. Trimming removed 4 bases from V and 0 bases from J, with 6 bases in between. The CDR3 totals 14 residues. The CDR3 is CAISGQANTGELFF. The CDR3 nucleotides are TGTGCCATCAGTGGACAGGCGAACACCGGGGAGCTGTTTTTT.

The rearrangement joins TRBV7-2 to TRBJ2-2; 10 bases map to TRBD1. This CDR3 comprises 18 residues. The germline CDR1 and CDR2 sequences are SGHTA and FQGNSA. J was trimmed by 2 bases and V by 6 bases; bases with no gene match: 12. CDR3 nucleotide sequence: TGTGCCAGCAGGAGGGGACAGGGGCTTCGATTTAACACCGGGGAGCTGTTTTTT. Protein: CASRRGQGLRFNTGELFF.

The chain carries TRBV27 and TRBJ1-3; D gene unclear. V was pared by 6 bases and J by 2 bases, with 8 bases between. The CDR3 sequence is 13 residues long. CDR1 is MNHEY and CDR2 is SMNVEV in the germline V gene (reference sequence). CDR3 in amino acids: CASSPAAGNTIYF. The CDR3 coding sequence is TGTGCCAGCAGCCCTGCAGCTGGAAACACCATATATTTT.

This clone was picked up one time. V and J are TRBV18 and TRBJ1-1; the D is unclear. The germline V and J ends were trimmed by 5 bases and 3 bases, with 13 bases remaining between them. Germline assignment: CDR1 KGHSH and CDR2 LQKENI. CDR3 length: 14 amino acids. The CDR3 sequence is CASSTNFLYTEAFF. CDR3 DNA sequence: TGTGCCAGCTCAACTAATTTTCTGTACACTGAAGCTTTCTTT.

The DNA of the CDR3 is TGCGCCAGCAGCTTGGAGGCGGGGACGAACACTGAAGCTTTCTTT. Its protein product is CASSLEAGTNTEAFF. The rearrangement links TRBV5-1 to TRBJ1-1, with D perhaps TRBD1 (5 bases). The germline V gene encodes CDR1 SGHRS and CDR2 YFSETQ. The CDR3 has 15 amino acids. Trimming took off 0 bases at V and 1 base at J, with 10 bases between the two ends.

V is TRBV18 and J is TRBJ2-7; 10 nucleotides match TRBD1. Germline CDR1 and CDR2: KGHSH and LQKENI. This CDR3 spans 15 amino acids. J lost 2 bases, V lost 4 bases, and 5 bases had no gene match. In DNA form, the CDR3 reads TGTGCCAGCTCACGGGACAGGGGATCCCCCTACGAGCAGTACTTC. It is translated as CASSRDRGSPYEQYF.

The rearrangement uses TRBV7-8 and TRBJ2-1, with 9 positions matching TRBD1. Germline V gene sequence: CDR1 SGHVS, CDR2 FQNEAQ. J gave up 14 bases and V 5 bases, and 4 bases lay outside the gene matches. This CDR3 has 11 residues. Here the CDR3 reads CASSPGQGEFF. CDR3 sequence (DNA): TGTGCCAGCAGCCCGGGACAGGGTGAGTTCTTC. Full variable domain (rest looked up from reference TRBV7-8 and TRBJ2-1): GAGVSQSPRYKVAKRGQDVALRCDPISGHVSLFWYQQALGQGPEFLTYFQNEAQLDKSGLPSDRFFAERPEGSVSTLKIQRTQQEDSAVYLCASSPGQGEFFGPGTRLTVL.

The chain joins TRBV19 to TRBJ1-3, with unresolved D. Trimming cost V 8 bases and J 2 bases, with 7 bases left between them. This CDR3 has 12 residues. CDR1 is LNHDA, CDR2 SQIVND, per germline (reference sequence). CDR3 in amino acids: CASGLAGNTIYF. CDR3 sequence (DNA): TGTGCCAGTGGACTAGCTGGAAACACCATATATTTT.

J is TRBJ1-4 and V is TRBV7-9; D is ambiguous. CDR3 length equals 15 residues. The V gene lost 5 bases and the J gene lost 3 bases, with 13 bases spanning the gap. Germline V lookup: CDR1 SEHNR, CDR2 FQNEAQ (reference sequence). The CDR3 sequence: CASSPRRVANEKLFF. CDR3 sequence (DNA): TGTGCCAGCAGCCCCCGCCGTGTAGCTAATGAAAAACTGTTTTTT.

The rearrangement joins TRBV4-1 to TRBJ1-2; 9 nucleotides align to TRBD1. The length of the CDR3 is 18 residues. The V and J ends lost 0 bases and 3 bases, in that order; junction bases with no gene match: 11. In germline, CDR1 is MGHRA, CDR2 YSYEKL. The CDR3 DNA reads TGCGCCAGCAGCCAAGATGGGGACAGGGATGGACTCCACTATGGCTACACCTTC. Its translation: CASSQDGDRDGLHYGYTF.

The chain couples TRBV28 to TRBJ1-4; tentatively, D is TRBD1 (5 bases). Deletions cut 3 bases from V and 13 bases from J, with 12 bases between. CDR3 size: 12 residues. CDR1 and CDR2 (germline): MDHEN, SYDVKM. The CDR3 protein is CASSLYSGLLFF. CDR3 nucleotide sequence: TGTGCCAGCAGTTTGTACTCGGGACTACTGTTTTTT.

The chain joins TRBV6-5 to TRBJ1-5, with 7 positions matching TRBD1. The length of the CDR3 is 15 residues. Germline CDR1 MNHEY, CDR2 SVGAGI. Losses at the gene ends were 8 bases for V and 4 bases for J; bases not matched to a gene: 11. The CDR3 protein is CASRKDRLVNQPQHF. In nucleotides, the CDR3 is TGTGCCAGCCGTAAGGACAGGCTAGTAAATCAGCCCCAGCATTTT.

This rearrangement joins TRBV5-8 to TRBJ1-2, with TRBD1 matching 9 bases. V dropped 7 bases and J dropped 4; count of bases not matched to a gene: 17. CDR1 SGHTS and CDR2 YDEGEE come from the germline V gene. The CDR3 extends over 17 amino acids. CDR3 nucleotides: TGTGCCAGCTCTTGGGGACAGGGCACGCTTGTGGGCTATGGCTACACCTTC. Its translation: CASSWGQGTLVGYGYTF.

V and J are TRBV28 and TRBJ1-1; tentative D call: TRBD1 (5 bases). The CDR3 is 13 amino acids. The germline V gene has CDR1 MDHEN and CDR2 SYDVKM. The V and J ends lost 5 bases and 11 bases respectively, with 18 bases between them. The CDR3 protein is CASSAQDGARAFF. CDR3 coding DNA: TGTGCCAGCAGTGCCCAAGATGGGGCGCGGGCTTTCTTT.

The table lists this clone with a few counts. The V and J genes are TRBV7-9 and TRBJ2-7; D remains unclear. This CDR3 is built from 11 residues. With 4 bases removed from V and 6 bases from J, the gap between germline ends came to 7 bases. Germline V gene lookup returns CDR1 SEHNR and CDR2 FQNEAQ (reference sequence). For the CDR3, the DNA is TGTGCCAGCAGCTCATATAGCGAGCAGTACTTC. Protein sequence: CASSSYSEQYF.

This clone was recorded a few times. The chain uses TRBV9 and TRBJ2-5, with D tentatively TRBD2 (6 bases). V lost 2 bases and J 2 bases, leaving 16 bases between the germline ends. CDR3 size: 16 residues. The germline gives CDR1 SGDLS, CDR2 YYNGEE. CDR3 nucleotides: TGTGCCAGCAGCGTTTTCCCGTATGGGGGGCAAGAGACCCAGTACTTC. This sequence encodes CASSVFPYGGQETQYF.

The table lists this clone with many counts. The chain couples TRBV11-1 to TRBJ1-4; 8 bases are shared with TRBD1. Germline CDR1 SGHAT, CDR2 FQDESV (reference sequence). The trim removed 5 bases at V and 3 bases at J, leaving 5 bases unmatched. This CDR3 contains 15 residues. The CDR3 spells CASSGQGRSNEKLFF. The CDR3 DNA reads TGTGCCAGCAGCGGACAGGGCCGGTCTAATGAAAAACTGTTTTTT.

The chain employs TRBV3-1 (or the pseudogene TRBV3-2) and TRBJ1-1; no clear D gene. The V gene lost 6 bases and the J gene lost 12 bases, with 17 bases spanning the gap. From germline, CDR1 is LGHDT and CDR2 YNNKEL (reference sequence). This CDR3 spans 12 amino acids. CDR3 in amino acids: CASSPGSTGSFF. The CDR3 bases are TGTGCCAGCAGTCCCGGGTCTACTGGGTCTTTCTTT.

This clone is judged medium-sized. The identical CDR3 is also encoded by other nucleotide sequences in the sample. The chain employs TRBV6-1 and TRBJ2-7; D unclear. The CDR3 covers 12 residues. CDR1 is MNHNS and CDR2 is SASEGT in the germline V gene. Trimming removed 2 bases at V and 3 bases at J, with 5 bases between. The chain's CDR3 is CASSEYGYEQYF. The CDR3 nucleotides are TGTGCCAGCAGTGAATACGGCTACGAGCAGTACTTC.

This rearrangement joins TRBV18 to TRBJ1-2; TRBD1 aligns across 7 bases. Germline V gene lookup returns CDR1 KGHSH and CDR2 LQKENI. CDR3 size: 15 residues. The trim removed 5 bases at V and 3 bases at J, leaving 9 bases unmatched. In nucleotides, the CDR3 is TGTGCCAGCTCATCGACCAACGGACAGGACTATGGCTACACCTTC. Translated: CASSSTNGQDYGYTF.

The gene calls are TRBV5-6 and TRBJ1-2, with a weak D call TRBD1 (5 bases). Trimming took off 2 bases at V and 8 bases at J, with 19 bases between the two ends. The length of the CDR3 is 15 residues. CDR1 and CDR2 (germline): SGHDT, YYEEEE. The CDR3 DNA sequence: TGTGCCAGCAGCTTTGGCGGCAGGGAAATAGGGGGCTACACCTTC. This translates into CASSFGGREIGGYTF. The full variable domain, completed using reference TRBV5-6 and TRBJ1-2, is DAGVTQSPTHLIKTRGQQVTLRCSPKSGHDTVSWYQQALGQGPQFIFQYYEEEERQRGNFPDRFSGHQFPNYSSELNVNALLLGDSALYLCASSFGGREIGGYTFGSGTRLTVV.

The genes are TRBV7-2 and TRBJ1-3, with 8 nucleotides matching TRBD1. The CDR3 consists of 16 residues. V lost 5 bases and J lost 0; bases outside the gene matches: 6. Germline V gene lookup returns CDR1 SGHTA and CDR2 FQGNSA. The CDR3 region has the DNA TGTGCCAGCAGCCAGGGACAGGTCAACTCTGGAAACACCATATATTTT. As protein: CASSQGQVNSGNTIYF. The whole variable domain, remainder taken from reference TRBV7-2 and TRBJ1-3, is GAGVSQSPSNKVTEKGKDVELRCDPISGHTALYWYRQSLGQGLEFLIYFQGNSAPDKSGLPSDRFSAERTGGSVSTLTIQRTQQEDSAVYLCASSQGQVNSGNTIYFGEGSWLTVV.

The rearrangement uses TRBV5-6 and TRBJ1-4, with 7 bases fitting TRBD1. CDR1 and CDR2 from the germline V gene are SGHDT and YYEEEE. This CDR3 has 16 amino acids. The junction had 9 bases not matched to a gene; V was cut back by 3 bases and J by 4 bases. CDR3 residues: CASSWTQGWGNEKLFF. The CDR3 bases are TGTGCCAGCAGCTGGACACAGGGGTGGGGTAATGAAAAACTGTTTTTT.

The genes are TRBV30 and TRBJ1-2, with D maybe TRBD1 (6 bases). Germline CDR1 GTSNPN, CDR2 SVGIG (reference sequence). V was cut by 0 bases and J by 8 bases, with 16 bases left in between. This CDR3 comprises 14 residues. In DNA, the CDR3 is TGTGCCTGGAGTGTACAATCGGCAGGGGCCGGCTACACCTTC. This codes for CAWSVQSAGAGYTF.